Following are 10 T cell receptor beta chains from one sample sequenced in a study of T cell responses to AZD1222 COVID-19 vaccine. Sequencing was performed with immunoSEQ multiplex PCR; in TCRdb, only in-frame clones are kept and a portion is missing. The sample holds tens of thousands of clones, 80% to 90% seen once. This material consisted of peripheral blood, taken on day 0 of AZD1222 vaccination. The receptors shown here come from an adult in good health.

The chain has TRBV3-1 (or the pseudogene TRBV3-2) and TRBJ2-7, with 10 positions matching TRBD2. J lost 4 bases, V lost 4 bases, and 7 bases had no gene match. Germline V gene data show CDR1 as LGHDT and CDR2 as YNNKEL (reference sequence). There are 15 residues in the CDR3. The CDR3 DNA is TGTGCCAGCAGCCCCCCTAGCGGGGGAAAGTACGAGCAGTACTTC. Its translation: CASSPPSGGKYEQYF.

CDR3 amino acids: CASSLPEGFSYGYTF. CDR3 bases: TGTGCCAGCAGCTTACCCGAGGGATTTAGCTATGGCTACACCTTC. V and J are TRBV7-9 and TRBJ1-2; D ambiguous. This CDR3 is built from 15 residues. V was trimmed by 2 bases and J by 4 bases, leaving 14 bases between them. Germline V gene lookup returns CDR1 SEHNR and CDR2 FQNEAQ (reference sequence).

The V call is TRBV5-1, the J call TRBJ1-4, with D possibly being TRBD1 (5 bases). The V end was cut by 4 bases, the J end by 5 bases, with 12 bases between. The length of the CDR3 is 14 residues. Germline CDR1 is SGHRS and CDR2 is YFSETQ. The CDR3 spells CASSLGDGNEKLFF. The CDR3 DNA follows: TGCGCCAGCAGCCTGGGGGACGGAAATGAAAAACTGTTTTTT.

The chain combines TRBV6-2 or TRBV6-3 with TRBJ1-1; 7 bases map to TRBD1. The CDR3 runs to 14 residues. Germline values: CDR1 MNHEY, CDR2 SVGEGT. Germline trimming cut 1 base from V and 7 bases from J; bases unmatched to any gene: 6. In DNA, the CDR3 is TGTGCCAGCAGTTACTTACGGGACAGCAGTGAAGCTTTCTTT. It yields the protein CASSYLRDSSEAFF.

The J gene is TRBJ2-2, the V gene TRBV24-1, with D perhaps matching TRBD1 (6 bases). This CDR3 contains 14 residues. Deletions cut 6 bases from V and 6 bases from J, with 13 bases between. Germline V CDR1 and CDR2: KGHDR, SFDVKD. CDR3 sequence reads: CATSLGTTAGELFF. DNA for the CDR3: TGTGCCACCAGTCTGGGGACAACGGCCGGGGAGCTGTTTTTT.

This clone was detected only once. V and J are TRBV5-1 and TRBJ2-5, with 7 bases that match TRBD1. Per the germline V gene, CDR1 is SGHRS and CDR2 is YFSETQ. The CDR3 runs 15 residues. The V and J ends lost 4 bases and 3 bases, in that order; junction bases with no gene match: 9. The CDR3 bases are TGCGCCAGCAGCCCACAGGGGCAGCCCGAAGAGACCCAGTACTTC. Protein: CASSPQGQPEETQYF.

V usage is TRBV4-3 and J usage is TRBJ1-4; D gene unclear. The CDR3 is 12 residues long. The germline V gene encodes CDR1 LGHNA and CDR2 YSLEER. V lost 3 bases and J 6 bases, leaving 5 bases between the germline ends. CDR3 residues: CASSQGYEKLFF. CDR3 nucleotides: TGCGCCAGCAGCCAGGGGTATGAAAAACTGTTTTTT.

This clone was detected only a few times. The chain links TRBV2 to TRBJ1-3; perhaps TRBD1 as D (5 bases). This CDR3 region has 12 residues. V dropped 8 bases and J dropped 2 bases, with 7 bases sitting between them. CDR1 is SNHLY and CDR2 is FYNNEI in the germline V gene. The CDR3 sequence: CASQGAGNTIYF. The CDR3 bases are TGTGCCAGCCAGGGTGCTGGAAACACCATATATTTT.

The chain recombines TRBV6-5 with TRBJ1-3; perhaps TRBD1 as D (5 bases). Germline V gene sequence: CDR1 MNHEY, CDR2 SVGAGI. The CDR3 totals 16 residues. V shed 0 bases and J shed 2 bases, with 11 bases lying between them. The CDR3 DNA is TGTGCCAGCAGTTACTCTCAGGGATCGGCTGGAAACACCATATATTTT. This codes for CASSYSQGSAGNTIYF.

The CDR3 loop is CASSPGKGYEQYF. The CDR3 nucleotides are TGTGCCAGCAGCCCAGGGAAGGGTTACGAGCAGTACTTC. The chain combines TRBV4-2 with TRBJ2-7; D perhaps matches TRBD1 (5 bases). The CDR3 consists of 13 residues. With 4 bases removed from V and 4 bases from J, the gap between germline ends came to 11 bases. Germline CDR1 LGHNA, CDR2 YNFKEQ.